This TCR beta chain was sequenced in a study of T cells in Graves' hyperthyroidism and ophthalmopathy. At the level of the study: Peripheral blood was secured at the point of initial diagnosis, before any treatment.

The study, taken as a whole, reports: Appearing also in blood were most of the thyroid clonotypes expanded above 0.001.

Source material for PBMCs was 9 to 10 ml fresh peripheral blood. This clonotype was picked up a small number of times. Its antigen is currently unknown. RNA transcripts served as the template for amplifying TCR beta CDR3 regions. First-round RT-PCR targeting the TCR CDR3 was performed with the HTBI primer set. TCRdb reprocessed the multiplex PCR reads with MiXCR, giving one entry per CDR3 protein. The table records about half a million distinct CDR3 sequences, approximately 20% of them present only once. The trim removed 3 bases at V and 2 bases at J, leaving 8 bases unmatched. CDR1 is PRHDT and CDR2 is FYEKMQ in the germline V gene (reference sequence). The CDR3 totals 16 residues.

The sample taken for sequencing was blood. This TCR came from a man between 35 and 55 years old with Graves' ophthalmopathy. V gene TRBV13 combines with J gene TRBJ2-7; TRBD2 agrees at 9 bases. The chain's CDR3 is CASSFLAGGRAYEQYF. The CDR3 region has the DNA TGTGCCAGCAGCTTTTTGGCGGGCGGGAGGGCCTACGAGCAGTACTTC.